The 23 T cell receptor beta chains given below trace back to one sample, sequenced in a study of human T cells and chemical hapten exposure. The time point denotes: patch test 3, about 24 weeks after DPC sensitization. The treatment: therapeutic diphenylcyclopropenone sensitization with weekly scalp DPC. TCRdb independently ran MiXCR on the RACE reads; one entry per CDR3 protein. The repertoire includes some 89,000 distinct CDR3 sequences, 25% to 35% of them detected once, and about a tenth sits in the top ten. The material sequenced was whole blood, taken in connection with sensitization to the hapten diphenylcyclopropenone (DPC). The receptors come from a man in his forties or fifties with alopecia areata. Some clones in this sample may be carry-over from other donors' samples.

The V call is TRBV7-2, the J call TRBJ1-5; D possibly corresponds to TRBD1 (5 bases). Germline V gene data show CDR1 as SGHTA and CDR2 as FQGNSA. Trimming pared 1 base from V and 2 bases from J, leaving 12 bases between. The CDR3 loop spans 16 amino acids. CDR3 in DNA: TGTGCCAGCAGCTTAGGGGGCTCGGTCGGCAATCAGCCCCAGCATTTT. Amino acids: CASSLGGSVGNQPQHF.

This clonotype was counted only a few times. The CDR3 DNA reads TGCAGTGCTAATGTAGGGACTAGCGGGTACGAGCAGTACTTC. The encoded protein is CSANVGTSGYEQYF. The gene calls are TRBV20-1 and TRBJ2-7; 12 nucleotides align to TRBD2. CDR3 size: 14 residues. J lost 4 bases, V lost 4 bases, and 5 bases had no gene match. The germline gives CDR1 DFQATT, CDR2 SNEGSKA (reference sequence).

There are a few counts of this clonotype. V usage is TRBV3-1 and J usage is TRBJ2-7, with TRBD2 identical over 7 bases. V was pared by 1 base and J by 5 bases, with 8 bases of the junction left unmatched. The CDR3 spans 15 residues. CDR1 and CDR2 (germline): LGHDT, YNNKEL (reference sequence). The CDR3 DNA is TGTGCCAGCAGCCAAGGTGCGGGAGCTCGCCACGAGCAGTACTTC. Translating gives CASSQGAGARHEQYF.

This clonotype was detected only once. The genes are TRBV6-2 or TRBV6-3 and TRBJ2-3, with D possibly matching TRBD2 (5 bases). Germline assignment: CDR1 MNHEY and CDR2 SVGEGT. Trimming took 6 bases from V and 2 from J, leaving 21 bases between them. The CDR3 runs to 17 residues. The CDR3 sequence is CASSPPLGAEATDTQYF. The CDR3 DNA reads as TGTGCCAGCAGCCCCCCCCTCGGAGCGGAAGCCACAGATACGCAGTATTTT.

This clonotype was seen more than once but under ten times. The chain joins TRBV5-1 to TRBJ2-3, with D uncertain. Trimming removed 3 bases at V and 0 bases at J, with 11 bases between. Germline V gene lookup returns CDR1 SGHRS and CDR2 YFSETQ. The CDR3 loop spans 15 amino acids. The CDR3 bases are TGCGCCAGCAGCTCAGATTTCTCTAGCACAGATACGCAGTATTTT. This codes for CASSSDFSSTDTQYF.

The V and J genes are TRBV28 and TRBJ2-7, with D perhaps TRBD1 (5 bases). With 6 bases removed from V and 6 bases from J, the gap between germline ends came to 15 bases. Germline V gene lookup returns CDR1 MDHEN and CDR2 SYDVKM. This CDR3 has 13 amino acids. CDR3 region: CASRPGHPSEQYF. CDR3 nucleotides: TGTGCCAGCAGACCCGGACACCCTTCCGAGCAGTACTTC.

This clonotype was observed a few times. The gene calls are TRBV24-1 and TRBJ2-3; 9 bases align to TRBD1. Germline CDR1 reads KGHDR; CDR2 reads SFDVKD. The V and J ends lost 10 bases and 0 bases, in that order; junction bases with no gene match: 4. There are 14 residues in the CDR3. The CDR3 DNA reads as TGTGCCACGGGGGACAGGGTTAGCACAGATACGCAGTATTTT. Residues: CATGDRVSTDTQYF.

The chain is built from TRBV7-2 and TRBJ2-3; 8 positions agree with TRBD2. Trimming at V came to 3 bases and at J to 5 bases, leaving 7 bases not matched to a gene. CDR3 length: 15 amino acids. CDR1 is SGHTA and CDR2 is FQGNSA in the germline V gene. The CDR3 DNA follows: TGTGCCAGCAGCTTGGGGTTACTAGCGGAAGATACGCAGTATTTT. Its translation: CASSLGLLAEDTQYF.

The CDR3 sequence is CASSSMYEQYF. In DNA, the CDR3 is TGTGCCAGCAGCTCGATGTACGAGCAGTACTTC. The rearrangement joins TRBV3-1 to TRBJ2-7, with unresolved D. Trimming took 5 bases from V and 4 from J, leaving 6 bases between them. Germline lookup yields CDR1 LGHDT and CDR2 YNNKEL (reference sequence). The CDR3 loop spans 11 amino acids.

The chain carries TRBV12-3 or TRBV12-4 and TRBJ2-6, with D possibly being TRBD1 (7 bases). The CDR3 loop spans 18 amino acids. Trimming took off 1 base at V and 2 bases at J, with 15 bases between the two ends. The CDR3 here is CASSLGRQGLTGANVLTF. CDR3 DNA sequence: TGTGCCAGCAGTTTAGGACGACAGGGACTTACTGGGGCCAACGTCCTGACTTTC.

The DNA of the CDR3 is TGTGCCAGCAGATCCTACCGCCAGGGGATCCTTGCAGATACGCAGTATTTT. It encodes CASRSYRQGILADTQYF. The V and J genes are TRBV6-2 or TRBV6-3 and TRBJ2-3; D perhaps matches TRBD1 (6 bases). Germline V lookup: CDR1 MNHEY, CDR2 SVGEGT. The CDR3 spans 17 residues. With 6 bases removed from V and 4 bases from J, the gap between germline ends came to 23 bases.

This clonotype has just a few counts. J is TRBJ2-1 and V is TRBV15; 8 bases line up with TRBD2. CDR3 length: 15 residues. V trimming: 4 bases; J trimming: 6 bases; junction bases outside the gene matches: 8. The germline V gene has CDR1 LNHNV and CDR2 YYDKDF (reference sequence). The CDR3 spells CATSTLPGGTNEQFF. As DNA, the CDR3 is TGTGCCACCAGCACACTACCGGGGGGGACCAATGAGCAGTTCTTC.

This clonotype was counted between two and nine times. The rearrangement joins TRBV5-1 to TRBJ2-3; D is undetermined. The CDR3 runs to 12 residues. Germline V gene lookup returns CDR1 SGHRS and CDR2 YFSETQ. The V end lost 0 bases, the J end lost 5 bases, and 4 bases lay between the germline ends. CDR3 region: CASSLAVDTQYF. The CDR3, as DNA: TGCGCCAGCAGCTTGGCCGTAGATACGCAGTATTTT. Complete variable domain (other parts from reference TRBV5-1 and TRBJ2-3): KAGVTQTPRYLIKTRGQQVTLSCSPISGHRSVSWYQQTPGQGLQFLFEYFSETQRNKGNFPGRFSGRQFSNSRSEMNVSTLELGDSALYLCASSLAVDTQYFGPGTRLTVL.

The chain carries TRBV2 and TRBJ2-4; 8 positions agree with TRBD1. V was clipped by 7 bases and J by 5 bases; unmatched bases: 1. CDR1 SNHLY and CDR2 FYNNEI come from the germline V gene. This CDR3 has 12 residues. Written as DNA, the CDR3 is TGTGCCAGCAACAGGGGGGAAAACATTCAGTACTTC. Amino acid sequence: CASNRGENIQYF.

CDR3 protein: CASSVEVASSYNEQFF. DNA of the CDR3: TGTGCCAGCAGCGTAGAAGTTGCGAGCTCCTACAATGAGCAGTTCTTC. This chain joins TRBV9 and TRBJ2-1; D call uncertain. The germline V gene has CDR1 SGDLS and CDR2 YYNGEE. V lost 0 bases and J 0 bases, leaving 10 bases between the germline ends. The length of the CDR3 is 16 residues.

In its sample, this clonotype was seen a few times. This chain uses TRBV29-1 with TRBJ2-5, with D possibly matching TRBD1 (7 bases). Germline V CDR1 and CDR2: SQVTM, ANQGSEA. Trimming cost V 8 bases and J 2 bases, with 18 bases left between them. This CDR3 has 14 amino acids. The CDR3 spells CSCRGGTAQETQYF. The CDR3 region has the DNA TGCAGCTGTCGAGGGGGGACAGCTCAAGAGACCCAGTACTTC. The full variable domain, in which reference TRBV29-1 and TRBJ2-5 provide the parts outside the CDR3, is SAVISQKPSRDICQRGTSLTIQCQVDSQVTMMFWYRQQPGQSLTLIATANQGSEATYESGFVIDKFPISRPNLTFSTLTVSNMSPEDSSIYLCSCRGGTAQETQYFGPGTRLLVL.

This chain joins TRBV9 and TRBJ2-1; TRBD2 matches at 9 bases. The CDR3 is 17 residues long. Germline V gene lookup returns CDR1 SGDLS and CDR2 YYNGEE. Trimming removed 0 bases from V and 6 bases from J; junction bases left unmatched: 10. Written as DNA, the CDR3 is TGTGCCAGCAGCGTAGGTCTAGCGGGATCAGGAAGCAATGAGCAGTTCTTC. This gives the protein CASSVGLAGSGSNEQFF.

This clonotype was found many times. V is TRBV2 and J is TRBJ1-4; tentatively, D is TRBD1 (5 bases). V lost 6 bases and J 4 bases, leaving 12 bases between the germline ends. The CDR3 contains 14 residues. The germline CDR1 and CDR2 sequences are SNHLY and FYNNEI. DNA for the CDR3: TGTGCCAGCAGACCCGACAGAAATAATGAAAAACTGTTTTTT. Translating it yields CASRPDRNNEKLFF.

This clonotype was counted between two and nine times. This chain joins TRBV28 and TRBJ1-2; TRBD1 aligns across 7 bases. The germline CDR1 and CDR2 sequences are MDHEN and SYDVKM. The CDR3 runs to 15 residues. Losses at the gene ends were 6 bases for V and 8 bases for J; bases not matched to a gene: 15. The CDR3 nucleotides are TGTGCCAGCAGACTCCTTAGACAGGGCACTTGGGGCTACACCTTC. It yields the protein CASRLLRQGTWGYTF.

The V gene is TRBV12-3 or TRBV12-4, the J gene TRBJ2-7, with 9 bases lining up with TRBD1. The CDR3 is 15 amino acids. Unmatched junction bases numbered 17, after V lost 10 bases and J lost 7 bases. The CDR3 reads CATTLGQGTLGEQYF. CDR3 in DNA: TGTGCCACCACGCTGGGACAGGGTACTCTGGGAGAGCAGTACTTC.

DNA for the CDR3: TGTGCCAGCAGCTTAGCGGACAATGAGCAGTTCTTC. This sequence encodes CASSLADNEQFF. J is TRBJ2-1 and V is TRBV7-9; the D is unclear. Germline-derived CDR1 and CDR2 are SEHNR and FQNEAQ (reference sequence). The ends were cut back, 0 bases at V and 5 bases at J, with 2 bases in the middle. The CDR3 runs 12 residues.

There are a few counts of this clonotype. The chain combines TRBV2 with TRBJ2-7; D could derive from TRBD1 or TRBD2 (5 bases each). The length of the CDR3 is 13 residues. Germline V CDR1 and CDR2: SNHLY, FYNNEI. With 6 bases removed from V and 6 bases from J, the gap between germline ends came to 15 bases. CDR3 nucleotide sequence: TGTGCCAGCAGACCCGGGACCCCTCCCGAGCAGTACTTC. Translated: CASRPGTPPEQYF.

V usage is TRBV6-4 and J usage is TRBJ1-1, with D possibly TRBD1 on 6 matching bases. Trimming left V 3 bases short and J 3 bases short, with 8 bases between. The CDR3 is 13 amino acids. CDR1 and CDR2 (germline): MRHNA, SNTAGT. This chain's CDR3 is CASSEDSYTEAFF. As DNA, the CDR3 is TGTGCCAGCAGTGAGGACAGCTACACTGAAGCTTTCTTT.